The 22 T cell receptor beta chains in this list originate from one sample, sequenced in a study of regulatory T cells in long-lasting Graves disease. According to the study, TCR beta libraries were built with iRepertoire HTBI primers and CDR3-region Arm-PCR. TCRdb used MiXCR to reprocess the multiplex PCR reads, holding one entry per CDR3 protein. Of roughly 410,000 distinct CDR3 sequences in the sample, 15% were seen once. The time point denotes: newly diagnosed GD, antithyroid drugs for less than 3 months. RNA extracted from PBMCs served as the sequencing template. These same data were also listed under a study on T cells in Graves' hyperthyroidism and ophthalmopathy.

The sequencing used peripheral blood mononuclear cells (PBMCs), collected at new diagnosis, from a patient treated with antithyroid drugs. These receptors all come from a woman in her 40s with Graves disease.

This clonotype showed up many times. The chain recombines TRBV2 with TRBJ2-7; D not certain. CDR3 length: 14 residues. V was clipped by 7 bases and J by 2 bases, with 15 bases between them. Germline-derived CDR1 and CDR2 are SNHLY and FYNNEI. The CDR3 sequence: CASTPGTAPYEQYF. Written as DNA, the CDR3 is TGTGCCAGCACCCCGGGTACCGCCCCCTACGAGCAGTACTTC.

The chain recombines TRBV14 with TRBJ2-5; TRBD2 matches at 12 bases. The ends lost 3 bases at V and 4 bases at J; junction bases unmatched: 15. Germline-derived CDR1 and CDR2 are SGHDN and FVKESK. This CDR3 is built from 19 residues. The CDR3 region has the DNA TGTGCCAGCAGCCATGAGCAACTAGCGGGAGGATCCCAGCGAGAGACCCAGTACTTC. As protein: CASSHEQLAGGSQRETQYF.

The chain links TRBV12-3 or TRBV12-4 to TRBJ1-3; D is uncertain. Trimming took 2 bases from V and 3 from J, leaving 5 bases between them. The CDR3 is 13 amino acids. CDR3 nucleotides: TGTGCCAGCAGTTTAAACAATGGAAACACCATATATTTT. Protein sequence: CASSLNNGNTIYF.

This clonotype was seen many times. V usage is TRBV24-1 and J usage is TRBJ2-2, with TRBD1 matching 7 bases. The CDR3 consists of 12 residues. The ends lost 9 bases at V and 7 bases at J; junction bases unmatched: 4. Germline assignment: CDR1 KGHDR and CDR2 SFDVKD. CDR3 in amino acids: CATEGQFGELFF. CDR3 coding DNA: TGTGCCACCGAGGGACAGTTCGGGGAGCTGTTTTTT.

The gene calls are TRBV5-6 and TRBJ2-1, with 11 bases fitting TRBD2. Germline-derived CDR1 and CDR2 are SGHDT and YYEEEE. This CDR3 contains 15 residues. V gave up 1 base and J gave up 8 bases; unmatched junction bases: 5. In DNA form, the CDR3 reads TGTGCCAGCAGCTTGTCTAGCGGGAGGCAGGATGAGCAGTTCTTC. As protein: CASSLSSGRQDEQFF.

This clonotype has a handful of counts. The genes are TRBV3-1 and TRBJ2-7, with TRBD2 matching over 7 bases. CDR1 is LGHDT and CDR2 is YNNKEL in the germline V gene (reference sequence). V lost 2 bases to trimming and J lost 4 bases; unmatched junction nucleotides: 11. The CDR3 consists of 16 residues. The CDR3, as DNA: TGTGCCAGCAGCCAACCGGCGGGAGTATCGGAATACGAGCAGTACTTC. Amino acid sequence: CASSQPAGVSEYEQYF.

The chain carries TRBV12-5 and TRBJ2-7; TRBD2 matches 9 bases. Trimming cost V 0 bases and J 4 bases; bases outside gene matches: 4. This CDR3 contains 15 residues. CDR1 is LGHNT and CDR2 is FRNRAP in the germline V gene. The CDR3 reads CASGLVLSGGYEQYF. The CDR3 DNA reads as TGTGCTAGTGGTTTGGTACTTAGCGGGGGATACGAGCAGTACTTC.

This clonotype showed up many times. This chain links TRBV28 with TRBJ2-5; 9 nucleotides line up with TRBD1. Germline V lookup: CDR1 MDHEN, CDR2 SYDVKM. Trimming removed 8 bases from V and 2 bases from J; junction bases left unmatched: 6. CDR3 size: 14 residues. The CDR3 sequence: CASRGTGRQETQYF. CDR3 nucleotides: TGTGCCAGCCGCGGGACAGGGAGGCAAGAGACCCAGTACTTC.

This clonotype appeared a few times. V and J are TRBV6-2 or TRBV6-3 and TRBJ2-2; no clear D gene. V was clipped by 0 bases and J by 3 bases, with 23 bases between them. CDR1 is MNHEY and CDR2 is SVGEGT in the germline V gene. The CDR3 runs to 20 residues. CDR3 loop: CASSYSTPIAFQPYTGELFF. CDR3 DNA sequence: TGTGCCAGCAGTTACTCGACCCCCATAGCCTTCCAACCCTACACCGGGGAGCTGTTTTTT.

This clonotype has only a few counts. V and J are TRBV6-1 and TRBJ1-2; D call uncertain. This CDR3 has 12 residues. Germline CDR1 reads MNHNS; CDR2 reads SASEGT. Trimming shortened V by 1 base and J by 7 bases, and 7 bases separated the two germline ends. The CDR3 loop reads CASSEVTGGYTF. The CDR3 bases are TGTGCCAGCAGTGAAGTCACGGGTGGCTACACCTTC.

This clonotype was seen at least ten times. V is TRBV12-5 and J is TRBJ2-1; TRBD2 aligns across 10 bases. V gave up 3 bases and J gave up 2 bases; unmatched junction bases: 1. Germline V gene data show CDR1 as LGHNT and CDR2 as FRNRAP. This CDR3 region has 15 residues. This chain's CDR3 is CASGFSGRAYNEQFF. The CDR3 DNA is TGTGCTAGTGGTTTCAGCGGGAGGGCCTACAATGAGCAGTTCTTC.

This clonotype has at least ten counts. The chain combines TRBV28 with TRBJ2-7, with D tentatively TRBD1 (5 bases). Trimming took off 3 bases at V and 4 bases at J, with 10 bases between the two ends. There are 13 residues in the CDR3. The germline V gene has CDR1 MDHEN and CDR2 SYDVKM. The chain's CDR3 is CASSLGQVYEQYF. CDR3 coding DNA: TGTGCCAGCAGTTTGGGGCAGGTTTACGAGCAGTACTTC.

The chain's CDR3 is CASSSHGQGEKLFF. CDR3 DNA: TGTGCCAGCAGTTCTCACGGACAAGGGGAAAAACTGTTTTTT. The chain employs TRBV5-4 and TRBJ1-4; maybe TRBD1 (5 bases). The germline V and J ends were trimmed by 5 bases and 8 bases, with 16 bases remaining between them. There are 14 residues in the CDR3. Germline loops: CDR1 SGHNT, CDR2 YYREEE (reference sequence).

This clonotype was seen only a few times. This could be a read error, since a much larger clone is one nucleotide away. This chain joins TRBV20-1 and TRBJ2-1, with D perhaps assigned TRBD1 or TRBD2 (5 bases each). Germline assignment: CDR1 DFQATT and CDR2 SNEGSKA (reference sequence). V lost 0 bases and J lost 5, with 20 bases in between. The CDR3 spans 17 residues. In DNA form, the CDR3 reads TGCAGTGCTAGAGATTCTTCCGGGACCGCCCCCCACAATGAGCAGTTCTTC. This translates into CSARDSSGTAPHNEQFF.

CDR3 protein: CSARDLRDRGYNEQFF. CDR3 bases: TGCAGTGCTAGAGATCTTCGGGACAGGGGATACAATGAGCAGTTCTTC. The V and J genes are TRBV20-1 and TRBJ2-1; 10 positions agree with TRBD1. The length of the CDR3 is 16 residues. V gave up 0 bases and J gave up 4 bases; unmatched junction bases: 6. Germline CDR1 is DFQATT and CDR2 is SNEGSKA (reference sequence).

V usage is TRBV3-1 and J usage is TRBJ1-2; 12 bases map to TRBD1. The trim removed 4 bases at V and 6 bases at J, leaving 9 bases unmatched. This CDR3 comprises 16 residues. Per the germline V gene, CDR1 is LGHDT and CDR2 is YNNKEL (reference sequence). CDR3 residues: CASSLSGTGGANGYTF. DNA of the CDR3: TGTGCCAGCAGCCTCTCCGGGACAGGGGGCGCAAATGGCTACACCTTC.

At least ten counts were recorded for this clonotype. This chain joins TRBV11-1 and TRBJ2-1, with 10 bases fitting TRBD1. The CDR3 totals 12 residues. Trimming cost V 8 bases and J 6 bases; bases outside gene matches: 1. The germline gives CDR1 SGHAT, CDR2 FQDESV (reference sequence). CDR3 DNA sequence: TGTGCCAGCCGGGACAGGGGCAATGAGCAGTTCTTC. Protein product: CASRDRGNEQFF.

This clonotype was counted between two and nine times. The chain is built from TRBV6-9 and TRBJ1-5, with D unresolved. This CDR3 has 17 amino acids. V lost 2 bases and J 5 bases, leaving 19 bases between the germline ends. In germline, CDR1 is MNHGY, CDR2 SVAAGI. CDR3 sequence (DNA): TGTGCCAGCAGTTATCGCCTCGGGCAGGCGCCGGATCAGCCCCAGCATTTT. Encoded protein: CASSYRLGQAPDQPQHF.

This clonotype appeared a few times. This chain uses TRBV7-9 with TRBJ2-7; D is uncertain. The V and J ends lost 2 bases and 3 bases respectively, with 11 bases between them. The CDR3 sequence is 14 residues long. The V gene's germline CDR1 is SEHNR and CDR2 FQNEAQ (reference sequence). CDR3 protein: CASSLTGAFYEQYF. CDR3 DNA sequence: TGTGCCAGCAGCTTAACCGGAGCTTTCTACGAGCAGTACTTC.

This clonotype occurred many times. This chain connects TRBV28 to TRBJ2-1; 7 nucleotides line up with TRBD1. The junction had 4 bases not matched to a gene; V was cut back by 8 bases and J by 0 bases. Germline CDR1 and CDR2: MDHEN and SYDVKM. CDR3 length equals 14 residues. CDR3 region: CASVRDSSYNEQFF. The CDR3 DNA reads as TGTGCCAGCGTAAGGGACAGCTCCTACAATGAGCAGTTCTTC.

This clonotype occurred a few times. A single base separates this from a much larger clone, so it may be a read error. The V call is TRBV28, the J call TRBJ2-7; 8 bases align to TRBD2. The ends lost 6 bases at V and 1 base at J; junction bases unmatched: 11. There are 16 residues in the CDR3. From germline, CDR1 is MDHEN and CDR2 SYDVKM. The CDR3 protein is CASREIGTRTSYEQYF. The CDR3 DNA follows: TGTGCCAGCAGGGAAATCGGGACTAGAACATCCTACGAGCAGTACTTC.

This clonotype has a count of ten or more. The chain recombines TRBV2 with TRBJ2-7, with 7 bases identical to TRBD1. CDR3 length: 15 residues. V lost 4 bases to trimming and J lost 0 bases; unmatched junction nucleotides: 6. CDR1 and CDR2 (germline): SNHLY, FYNNEI. The CDR3 nucleotides read TGTGCCAGCAGTGTTAGACGGGACAGCTCCTACGAGCAGTACTTC. Translation gives CASSVRRDSSYEQYF.